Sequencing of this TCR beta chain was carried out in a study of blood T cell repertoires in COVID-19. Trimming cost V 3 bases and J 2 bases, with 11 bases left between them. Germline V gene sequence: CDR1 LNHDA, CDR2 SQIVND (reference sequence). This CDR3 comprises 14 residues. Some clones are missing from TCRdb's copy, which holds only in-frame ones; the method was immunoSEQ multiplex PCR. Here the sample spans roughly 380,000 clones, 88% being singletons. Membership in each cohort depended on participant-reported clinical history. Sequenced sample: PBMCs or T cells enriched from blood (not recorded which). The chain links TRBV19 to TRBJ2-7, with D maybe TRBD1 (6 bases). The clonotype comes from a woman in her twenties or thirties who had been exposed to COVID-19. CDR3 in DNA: TGTGCCAGTAGTATCTCGACAGGACCCTACGAGCAGTACTTC. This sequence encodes CASSISTGPYEQYF.